This T cell receptor (beta chain) derives from a study of CD8 T cells in ankylosing spondylitis (dated by TCRdb to about 2017). Turning to the overall study: The study set out to find disease-linked TCR variants by profiling T cell receptor beta repertoires in ankylosing spondylitis patients and healthy donors. The full study cohort comprised 20 to 25 ankylosing spondylitis patients and 110 or so healthy donors. Peripheral blood was sampled, and synovial fluid was also collected from ankylosing spondylitis patients. Broad study findings and their caveats: The disease-linked clones were reported as significantly enriched in matched synovial fluid samples from ankylosing spondylitis patients. A TCR beta motif made up of eight or nine highly homologous amino acid variants appeared to be characteristic of blood from ankylosing spondylitis patients. The disease-linked clones showed a CD8+ phenotype and occurred at relatively low frequencies in peripheral blood. Some motif variants were previously reported in synovial fluid and blood of reactive arthritis patients, suggesting common disease-initiation mechanisms.

The CDR3 sequence holds 13 residues, the cysteine and phenylalanine included. Only the CDR3 region is kept as DNA, spanning 39 bases read in frame from base 1. Sequences DFQATT (CDR1) and SNEGSKA (CDR2) are obtained from the germline V gene (reference sequence). TCRdb shows the sequencer as Illumina HiSeq 2500. Quantitative 5'-RACE with molecular barcodes was the method used to prepare the TCR beta libraries. In the original analysis: A new computational method based on a probabilistic model of VDJ rearrangement was used to identify disease-linked TCR variants. Using fastp at Q25 and MiXCR, TCRdb reprocessed the public reads and kept productive beta chains. Here each entry gathers all rows of one CDR3 protein and keeps the most common genes and DNA. The V and J calls come from TCRdb's annotation, not from the publication. Counted in this sample were 200,000 to 250,000 distinct CDR3 sequences; about 26% of them appeared once. The ten largest clones take up roughly 6.7% of the sample.

With regard to this clonotype: Its antigen specificity is not known. No base qualities exist here, and no much larger clone lies one base off it.

The chain employs TRBV20-1 and TRBJ1-5; 7 middle bases align to TRBD1. This TCR derives from a male donor with ankylosing spondylitis or in good health (not recorded which). The source material was blood, either unsorted or a sorted T cell fraction (not recorded which). The DNA sequence is as follows: TGCAGCGCAAAGGGGGCAATCAATCAGCCCCAGCATTTT. This sequence encodes CSAKGAINQPQHF.